This T cell receptor beta chain was found in a study of blood T cell repertoires in COVID-19. Overall study context: Specimens from acute and convalescent COVID-19 originated in the United States, Italy and Spain. The analysed material was cDNA or gDNA that came from T cells, B-cell-depleted T cells, or PBMCs.

Followed longitudinally, the Seattle patients had been enrolled during active infection. Per the study methods: Estimated nucleated cell counts came from reference gene primer amplification. The data were produced by immunoSEQ multiplex PCR, yet TCRdb's version contains in-frame clones alone and is incomplete. From that table come the V and J calls and clone size; the DNA was used to work out D and trimming. This sample has 150,000 to 200,000 clones; approximately 80% occur once, and the top ten carry 6.5% to 9%. Only a few counts were recorded for this clone. The CDR3 runs to 12 residues. Trimming cost V 2 bases and J 1 base, with 2 bases left between them. Per germline, CDR1 SEHNR and CDR2 FQNEAQ (reference sequence).

This clonotype was sampled from a woman in her 40s with COVID-19, enrolled during active disease. Sequencing was done on a sample of peripheral blood. The chain recombines TRBV7-9 with TRBJ1-2; no firm D call. DNA of the CDR3: TGTGCCAGCAGCTTACATAACTATGGCTACACCTTC. Protein sequence: CASSLHNYGYTF.